This T cell receptor beta chain emerged from a study of blood T cell repertoires in COVID-19. Study-wide context: Donors in the United States, Italy and Spain gave samples during acute or convalescent COVID-19.

CDR1 and CDR2 (germline): LGHNA, YSLEER. V was pared by 0 bases and J by 3 bases, with 9 bases between. The CDR3 consists of 15 residues. Original processing methods: Reference gene primer amplification gave nucleated cell count estimates. Repertoires were generated with immunoSEQ multiplex PCR, while TCRdb's copy carries only in-frame clones and drops some. Clonal size and the V and J genes are those of that table, whereas D and trimming came from the DNA. Here the sample spans roughly 64,000 clones, about 76% being singletons. The chain uses TRBV4-3 and TRBJ1-3; D perhaps matches TRBD1 (5 bases). This TCR was sampled from a human donor in a cohort sampled during active COVID-19. The sample comprised peripheral blood. The CDR3 loop reads CASSQDRGFGNTIYF. The DNA for the CDR3 is TGCGCCAGCAGCCAAGATAGGGGATTTGGAAACACCATATATTTT.